Each of the 18 T cell receptor beta chains below was sequenced from the same sample in a study of T cell changes during pregnancy in multiple sclerosis. The protocol was immunoSEQ multiplex PCR, while the TCRdb copy is restricted to in-frame clones and leaves out a portion. There are about 59,000 clones in the sample; roughly 90% occur only once, and 1.3% lies in the top ten. The sample was peripheral blood, taken in the second trimester of pregnancy. Receptor source: a female donor with multiple sclerosis, enrolled in a pregnancy study.

The gene calls are TRBV6-5 and TRBJ2-7; 7 bases align to TRBD1. Germline values: CDR1 MNHEY, CDR2 SVGAGI. The CDR3 consists of 14 residues. The V segment lost 6 bases and the J segment 2 bases; nucleotides outside the gene matches: 7. The CDR3 nucleotides read TGTGCCAGCAGGTATAGGGACAGTACCTACGAGCAGTACTTC. Translating gives CASRYRDSTYEQYF.

The chain is built from TRBV29-1 and TRBJ2-1, with TRBD1 matching over 9 bases. CDR1 SQVTM and CDR2 ANQGSEA come from the germline V gene. The J segment lost 12 bases and the V segment lost 1 base, leaving 1 base of the junction unmatched. The CDR3 has 11 residues. This CDR3 reads CSVEVGQGQFF. The DNA of the CDR3 is TGCAGCGTTGAAGTGGGACAGGGGCAGTTCTTC.

The chain has TRBV5-1 and TRBJ2-3, with 8 bases fitting TRBD2. The CDR3 has 17 residues. CDR1 is SGHRS, CDR2 YFSETQ, per germline. Trimming at V came to 0 bases and at J to 10 bases, leaving 16 bases not matched to a gene. The CDR3, as DNA: TGCGCCAGCAGCTTGGCCGGCGGACTAGCCGCTGGGAGTTCGCAGTATTTT. This encodes CASSLAGGLAAGSSQYF. The full variable domain, rest sourced from reference TRBV5-1 and TRBJ2-3, is KAGVTQTPRYLIKTRGQQVTLSCSPISGHRSVSWYQQTPGQGLQFLFEYFSETQRNKGNFPGRFSGRQFSNSRSEMNVSTLELGDSALYLCASSLAGGLAAGSSQYFGPGTRLTVL.

V and J are TRBV7-3 and TRBJ2-6; maybe TRBD1 (5 bases). Per germline, CDR1 SGHTA and CDR2 FQGTGA. This CDR3 is 15 amino acids long. V was clipped by 5 bases and J by 1 base, with 9 bases between them. CDR3 amino acids: CASSPQGSGANVLTF. In nucleotides, the CDR3 is TGTGCCAGCAGCCCCCAGGGATCTGGGGCCAACGTCCTGACTTTC.

V is TRBV7-2 and J is TRBJ1-2; 7 nucleotides line up with TRBD1. CDR1 is SGHTA, CDR2 FQGNSA, per germline. This CDR3 spans 15 amino acids. With 6 bases clipped from V and 4 bases from J, the junction kept 11 bases outside the gene matches. As DNA, the CDR3 is TGTGCCAGCAGTCTTTCCGGACAGGCTTTCTATGGCTACACCTTC. Its protein product is CASSLSGQAFYGYTF.

The rearrangement uses TRBV6-5 and TRBJ1-1; TRBD1 might be the D (5 bases). The germline gives CDR1 MNHEY, CDR2 SVGAGI. The CDR3 sequence is 13 residues long. Trimming left V 2 bases short and J 4 bases short, with 8 bases between. This CDR3 reads CASSYGRGTEAFF. The CDR3 DNA sequence: TGTGCCAGCAGTTACGGGAGGGGCACTGAAGCTTTCTTT.

The chain uses TRBV4-3 and TRBJ2-7, with 7 bases that match TRBD1. V was clipped by 4 bases and J by 2 bases; unmatched bases: 11. CDR3 length equals 16 residues. Germline values: CDR1 LGHNA, CDR2 YSLEER. The CDR3: CASSPDRAAIAYEQYF. DNA for the CDR3: TGCGCCAGCAGCCCCGACAGGGCGGCGATCGCCTACGAGCAGTACTTC.

This chain links TRBV11-2 with TRBJ1-4; D gene uncertain. Trimming left V 2 bases short and J 7 bases short, with 5 bases between. CDR3 length: 12 amino acids. From germline, CDR1 is SGHAT and CDR2 FQNNGV. CDR3 region: CASSLNSEKLFF. The DNA of the CDR3 is TGTGCCAGCAGCTTAAATAGTGAAAAACTGTTTTTT.

V and J are TRBV5-4 and TRBJ2-7; the D gene is possibly TRBD2 (6 bases). Germline-derived CDR1 and CDR2 are SGHNT and YYREEE (reference sequence). V was trimmed by 4 bases and J by 6 bases, leaving 14 bases between them. This CDR3 is 13 amino acids long. In DNA form, the CDR3 reads TGTGCCAGCAGCATCCTAGCGAGTGGCGAGCAGTACTTC. Translating it yields CASSILASGEQYF.

The gene calls are TRBV9 and TRBJ2-1; a weak D match, TRBD2 (7 bases). The V end was cut by 1 base, the J end by 4 bases, with 15 bases between. CDR3 length: 16 amino acids. CDR1 SGDLS and CDR2 YYNGEE come from the germline V gene. CDR3 protein: CASSVLGGGLYNEQFF. The CDR3 region has the DNA TGTGCCAGCAGCGTATTGGGCGGGGGCCTTTACAATGAGCAGTTCTTC.

The rearrangement joins TRBV7-9 to TRBJ2-5; 9 bases are a match to TRBD1. Germline assignment: CDR1 SEHNR and CDR2 FQNEAQ (reference sequence). This CDR3 has 15 residues. The J segment lost 5 bases and the V segment lost 1 base, leaving 5 bases of the junction unmatched. This CDR3 is CASSLGDRELETQYF. For the CDR3, the DNA is TGTGCCAGCAGCTTAGGGGACAGGGAATTGGAGACCCAGTACTTC.

The gene calls are TRBV29-1 and TRBJ2-1; 9 nucleotides align to TRBD1. Germline V gene lookup returns CDR1 SQVTM and CDR2 ANQGSEA. The CDR3 loop spans 18 amino acids. Trimming took 6 bases from V and 0 from J; bases not matched to a gene: 15. The CDR3 protein is CSVALLPGTGSSYNEQFF. Written as DNA, the CDR3 is TGCAGCGTCGCCCTATTGCCAGGGACAGGGAGCTCCTACAATGAGCAGTTCTTC.

The J gene is TRBJ2-1, the V gene TRBV5-1; 7 bases align to TRBD2. This CDR3 is 21 amino acids long. Germline CDR1 SGHRS, CDR2 YFSETQ. The trim removed 3 bases at V and 0 bases at J, leaving 21 bases unmatched. CDR3 sequence: CASSSRSAGVVTHSSYNEQFF. The CDR3 DNA is TGCGCCAGCAGCTCCAGATCGGCGGGGGTGGTTACCCACAGCTCCTACAATGAGCAGTTCTTC.

This sequence joins TRBV18 and TRBJ2-3, with TRBD2 matching 14 bases. Germline V gene lookup returns CDR1 KGHSH and CDR2 LQKENI. Germline trimming cut 3 bases from V and 1 base from J; bases unmatched to any gene: 0. The CDR3 covers 16 residues. Here the CDR3 DNA reads TGTGCCAGCTCACCGGGACTAGCGGGGGGCACAGATACGCAGTATTTT. It codes for CASSPGLAGGTDTQYF.

The rearrangement uses TRBV5-4 and TRBJ2-3; TRBD2 might be the D (5 bases). Germline values: CDR1 SGHNT, CDR2 YYREEE (reference sequence). This CDR3 contains 15 residues. The V and J ends lost 5 bases and 6 bases respectively, with 19 bases between them. The DNA of the CDR3 is TGTGCCAGCAGTCTTCCGAGGGCAGCGCAGGATACGCAGTATTTT. Its protein is CASSLPRAAQDTQYF.

The genes are TRBV28 and TRBJ1-2; TRBD1 agrees at 9 bases. CDR1 is MDHEN, CDR2 SYDVKM, per germline. V lost 3 bases and J lost 8; bases outside the gene matches: 13. The CDR3 has 16 residues. The CDR3 region is CASSFGDRGTGRGYTF. As DNA, the CDR3 is TGTGCCAGCAGTTTCGGAGACAGGGGGACTGGTAGGGGCTACACCTTC.

The chain has TRBV15 and TRBJ2-5; perhaps TRBD1 as D (6 bases). V lost 4 bases to trimming and J lost 1 base, with 10 bases between them. Per germline, CDR1 LNHNV and CDR2 YYDKDF (reference sequence). The CDR3 contains 14 residues. The CDR3: CATSTPGVQETQYF. CDR3 DNA sequence: TGTGCCACCAGCACCCCAGGGGTCCAAGAGACCCAGTACTTC.

The chain couples TRBV7-2 to TRBJ2-4; D remains unclear. The CDR3 sequence is 14 residues long. Per the germline V gene, CDR1 is SGHTA and CDR2 is FQGNSA. V lost 5 bases and J lost 0, with 8 bases in between. This CDR3 is CASSQLAAKNIQYF. CDR3 coding DNA: TGTGCCAGCAGCCAGTTAGCAGCCAAAAACATTCAGTACTTC. The whole variable domain, remainder taken from reference TRBV7-2 and TRBJ2-4, is GAGVSQSPSNKVTEKGKDVELRCDPISGHTALYWYRQSLGQGLEFLIYFQGNSAPDKSGLPSDRFSAERTGGSVSTLTIQRTQQEDSAVYLCASSQLAAKNIQYFGAGTRLSVL.